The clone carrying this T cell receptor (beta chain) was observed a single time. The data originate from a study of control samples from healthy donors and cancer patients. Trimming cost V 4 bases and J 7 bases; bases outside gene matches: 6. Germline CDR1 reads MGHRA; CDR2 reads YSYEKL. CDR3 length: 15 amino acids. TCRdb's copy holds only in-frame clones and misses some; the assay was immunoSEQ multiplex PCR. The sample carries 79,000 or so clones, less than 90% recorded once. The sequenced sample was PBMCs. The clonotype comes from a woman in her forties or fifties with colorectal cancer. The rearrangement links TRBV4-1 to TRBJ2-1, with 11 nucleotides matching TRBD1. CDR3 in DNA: TGCGCCAGCAGCCCGTGGACAGGGGGCAGAAATGAGCAGTTCTTC. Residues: CASSPWTGGRNEQFF.